Shown below are 24 T cell receptor beta chains from a single sample sequenced in a study of cytomegalovirus exposure and HLA in healthy donors. Researchers ran the PCR with 60 Vbeta and 13 Jbeta primers. Clones were sequenced by immunoSEQ multiplex PCR, and TCRdb holds only the in-frame ones, with some missing. Of 90,000 to 150,000 clones detected, 60% to 85% appear once; the ten largest clones hold 2.5% to 3.5%. The sequenced material came from PBMCs. These receptors were taken from a young woman in good health and CMV-seropositive.

The chain joins TRBV15 to TRBJ2-3; TRBD2 matches 8 bases. The trim removed 3 bases at V and 3 bases at J, leaving 5 bases unmatched. This CDR3 spans 15 amino acids. Germline V gene lookup returns CDR1 LNHNV and CDR2 YYDKDF (reference sequence). CDR3 bases: TGTGCCACCAGCAGTAGCGGGGTTGGAACAGATACGCAGTATTTT. It encodes CATSSSGVGTDTQYF. Full variable domain (missing parts from reference TRBV15 and TRBJ2-3): DAMVIQNPRYQVTQFGKPVTLSCSQTLNHNVMYWYQQKSSQAPKLLFHYYDKDFNNEADTPDNFQSRRPNTSFCFLDIRSPGLGDTAMYLCATSSSGVGTDTQYFGPGTRLTVL.

The rearrangement links TRBV19 to TRBJ1-2; the match to TRBD1 covers 7 bases. V lost 3 bases to trimming and J lost 2 bases; unmatched junction nucleotides: 6. From germline, CDR1 is LNHDA and CDR2 SQIVND (reference sequence). The CDR3 extends over 15 amino acids. The CDR3 bases are TGTGCCAGTAGTATTTCGGGACAGTCCAACTATGGCTACACCTTC. It codes for CASSISGQSNYGYTF. The full variable domain, in which reference TRBV19 and TRBJ1-2 provide the parts outside the CDR3, is DGGITQSPKYLFRKEGQNVTLSCEQNLNHDAMYWYRQDPGQGLRLIYYSQIVNDFQKGDIAEGYSVSREKKESFPLTVTSAQKNPTAFYLCASSISGQSNYGYTFGSGTRLTVV.

This rearrangement joins TRBV11-2 to TRBJ2-1; TRBD2 matches at 8 bases. This CDR3 region has 15 residues. Per germline, CDR1 SGHAT and CDR2 FQNNGV. Germline trimming cut 5 bases from V and 10 bases from J; bases unmatched to any gene: 13. The CDR3 DNA reads TGTGCCAGCAGCCTACCAAGCGGGGGCTGGGGGGAGCAGTTCTTC. Protein sequence: CASSLPSGGWGEQFF.

This clone was picked up a small number of times. This chain uses TRBV6-1 with TRBJ1-1; weak D call: TRBD1 (5 bases). The length of the CDR3 is 11 residues. With 10 bases removed from V and 7 bases from J, the gap between germline ends came to 13 bases. The germline V gene encodes CDR1 MNHNS and CDR2 SASEGT. CDR3 amino acids: CATGGVLEAFF. In DNA, the CDR3 is TGTGCCACGGGGGGGGTTCTTGAAGCTTTCTTT.

This clone showed up just a few times. The J gene is TRBJ2-2, the V gene TRBV4-2, with unresolved D. CDR3 length equals 16 residues. V lost 2 bases, J lost 4 bases, and 14 bases lay in between. Germline values: CDR1 LGHNA, CDR2 YNFKEQ. CDR3 coding DNA: TGTGCCAGCAGCCAAATCTCTTACGGTGTCACCGGGGAGCTGTTTTTT. Translation: CASSQISYGVTGELFF.

The V and J genes are TRBV5-1 and TRBJ2-7; TRBD2 is a possible D gene (6 bases). Trimming shortened V by 4 bases and J by 2 bases, and 13 bases separated the two germline ends. This CDR3 is built from 14 residues. Germline CDR1 reads SGHRS; CDR2 reads YFSETQ. As DNA, the CDR3 is TGCGCCAGCAGCGCTATAGGAGGGCCCTACGAGCAGTACTTC. It specifies CASSAIGGPYEQYF. Full variable domain (missing parts from reference TRBV5-1 and TRBJ2-7): KAGVTQTPRYLIKTRGQQVTLSCSPISGHRSVSWYQQTPGQGLQFLFEYFSETQRNKGNFPGRFSGRQFSNSRSEMNVSTLELGDSALYLCASSAIGGPYEQYFGPGTRLTVT.

The chain is built from TRBV6-5 and TRBJ2-7; 8 bases fit TRBD1. The V gene's germline CDR1 is MNHEY and CDR2 SVGAGI. After removal of 6 bases from V and 6 bases from J, the junction contained 13 bases not matched to a gene. CDR3 size: 15 residues. The CDR3 sequence is CASSLRHGQGIEQYF. The CDR3 bases are TGTGCCAGCAGCCTACGGCACGGACAGGGCATCGAGCAGTACTTC.

This rearrangement joins TRBV6-1 to TRBJ2-7, with D maybe TRBD1 (6 bases). Deletions cut 1 base from V and 5 bases from J, with 12 bases between. The CDR3 contains 14 residues. Per the germline V gene, CDR1 is MNHNS and CDR2 is SASEGT. The CDR3 nucleotides read TGTGCCAGCAGTGAAGTTATGGGGGCCCACGAGCAGTACTTC. Protein sequence: CASSEVMGAHEQYF.

This chain joins TRBV5-6 and TRBJ1-5; the D gene is possibly TRBD1 (6 bases). Trimming left V 10 bases short and J 7 bases short, with 15 bases between. The CDR3 covers 12 residues. CDR1 is SGHDT, CDR2 YYEEEE, per germline. This CDR3 is CAGGWGGQPQHF. The CDR3 region has the DNA TGTGCCGGGGGCTGGGGTGGGCAGCCCCAGCATTTT.

The rearrangement uses TRBV9 and TRBJ2-7; 7 positions match TRBD1. CDR3 length: 14 residues. After removal of 4 bases from V and 4 bases from J, the junction contained 8 bases not matched to a gene. Germline CDR1 and CDR2: SGDLS and YYNGEE. The CDR3, as DNA: TGTGCCAGCAGCCCGCAAACACAGGGGTACGAGCAGTACTTC. Translating it yields CASSPQTQGYEQYF.

This chain uses TRBV9 with TRBJ1-1; a possible D gene is TRBD1 (6 bases). CDR1 is SGDLS and CDR2 is YYNGEE in the germline V gene. V lost 4 bases and J lost 0, with 13 bases in between. The CDR3 consists of 15 residues. The CDR3 region is CASSPVGDMNTEAFF. The CDR3 DNA follows: TGTGCCAGCAGCCCAGTGGGGGACATGAACACTGAAGCTTTCTTT.

This clone was seen only once. The chain employs TRBV5-6 and TRBJ2-5; 15 positions agree with TRBD2. Germline CDR1 and CDR2: SGHDT and YYEEEE. The CDR3 has 16 residues. V gave up 4 bases and J gave up 7 bases; unmatched junction bases: 8. CDR3 sequence (DNA): TGTGCCAGCAGCCACGGGACTAGCGGGGGGTATGGGACCCAGTACTTC. Translated: CASSHGTSGGYGTQYF.

The chain recombines TRBV6-6 with TRBJ1-5; the D gene is possibly TRBD1 (5 bases). Germline V gene data show CDR1 as MNHNY and CDR2 as SVGAGI (reference sequence). This CDR3 is built from 15 residues. V was pared by 6 bases and J by 6 bases, with 18 bases between. In DNA form, the CDR3 reads TGTGCCAGCAGACCCTCGGGTCGGGGGGGTCAGCCCCAGCATTTT. It codes for CASRPSGRGGQPQHF.

The chain links TRBV11-2 to TRBJ2-5; TRBD2 matches at 13 bases. Germline trimming cut 1 base from V and 2 bases from J; bases unmatched to any gene: 7. The CDR3 is made up of 18 amino acids. Germline values: CDR1 SGHAT, CDR2 FQNNGV. CDR3 sequence reads: CASSLVPRLAGGQETQYF. In DNA form, the CDR3 reads TGTGCCAGCAGCTTAGTCCCTCGACTAGCGGGGGGTCAAGAGACCCAGTACTTC.

The rearrangement uses TRBV29-1 and TRBJ2-7, with 8 positions matching TRBD1. V shed 2 bases, J shed 0 bases, and the junction held 0 bases outside the gene matches. The CDR3 is 13 residues long. Germline CDR1 SQVTM, CDR2 ANQGSEA. DNA for the CDR3: TGCAGCGTTGAAACAGGGGGCTCCTACGAGCAGTACTTC. Protein: CSVETGGSYEQYF.

V is TRBV6-1 and J is TRBJ2-7, with D perhaps TRBD2 (6 bases). Deletions cut 5 bases from V and 0 bases from J, with 14 bases between. CDR1 MNHNS and CDR2 SASEGT come from the germline V gene. This CDR3 has 15 residues. The CDR3 spells CASSLERVVSYEQYF. DNA for the CDR3: TGTGCCAGCAGTCTGGAGCGGGTGGTCTCCTACGAGCAGTACTTC.

The genes are TRBV7-9 and TRBJ2-3; D is perhaps TRBD2 (6 bases). V gave up 2 bases and J gave up 3 bases, with 9 bases separating them. The germline CDR1 and CDR2 sequences are SEHNR and FQNEAQ (reference sequence). CDR3 length: 14 amino acids. DNA of the CDR3: TGTGCCAGCAGCTTAAACCGGGGGACAGATACGCAGTATTTT. Its protein product is CASSLNRGTDTQYF.

The chain uses TRBV5-4 and TRBJ2-3; weak D call: TRBD2 (6 bases). This CDR3 has 14 amino acids. Germline V gene sequence: CDR1 SGHNT, CDR2 YYREEE (reference sequence). Trimming removed 0 bases from V and 7 bases from J, with 12 bases in between. CDR3 nucleotides: TGTGCCAGCAGCTTGGCGGGGGAACTCCATACGCAGTATTTT. Residues: CASSLAGELHTQYF.

The V call is TRBV30, the J call TRBJ1-2; the D is unclear. The length of the CDR3 is 13 residues. Germline V gene lookup returns CDR1 GTSNPN and CDR2 SVGIG (reference sequence). Trimming removed 2 bases at V and 8 bases at J, with 15 bases between. The CDR3 region has the DNA TGTGCCTGGAGTCGTATAGCCGGTATGGGCTACACCTTC. Residues: CAWSRIAGMGYTF.

This clone is a singleton in its sample. This chain joins TRBV11-3 and TRBJ2-7, with 8 bases that match TRBD1. Germline V gene sequence: CDR1 SGHNT, CDR2 YENEEA. The CDR3 spans 20 residues. V shed 4 bases, J shed 9 bases, and the junction held 29 bases outside the gene matches. The CDR3 sequence: CASSSGPLGTGSPPWLSQYF. The DNA for the CDR3 is TGTGCCAGCAGCTCCGGACCCTTGGGGACAGGCAGCCCCCCGTGGCTGTCGCAGTACTTC.

The rearrangement links TRBV2 to TRBJ2-2; 11 positions match TRBD2. The germline CDR1 and CDR2 sequences are SNHLY and FYNNEI. J was trimmed by 2 bases and V by 0 bases; bases with no gene match: 14. The CDR3 covers 21 residues. CDR3 region: CASSEAGLSSGGRKNTGELFF. The CDR3, as DNA: TGTGCCAGCAGTGAAGCCGGTCTGTCTAGCGGGGGGCGTAAAAACACCGGGGAGCTGTTTTTT.

Notes on this clone: One end of the junction does not line up with germline, which may come from a read error. This chain connects TRBV5-6 to TRBJ1-1; 7 positions agree with TRBD1. The CDR3 contains 12 residues. Germline V gives CDR1 SGHDT, CDR2 YYEEEE. The CDR3 sequence is CASSLAGTAFSF. CDR3 bases: TGTGCCAGCAGCTTGGCCGGGACAGCCTTTTCCTTT.

By share of the sample, this clone is medium-sized. CDR3 sequence reads: CASSDAGIGDYGYTF. As DNA, the CDR3 is TGTGCCAGCAGTGACGCCGGAATCGGGGACTATGGCTACACCTTC. The V call is TRBV2, the J call TRBJ1-2; D is unclear. The ends were cut back, 3 bases at V and 3 bases at J, with 14 bases in the middle. This CDR3 comprises 15 residues. Germline loops: CDR1 SNHLY, CDR2 FYNNEI.

The genes are TRBV5-4 and TRBJ1-2; possible D gene TRBD1, 5 bases. Trimming removed 0 bases at V and 5 bases at J, with 17 bases between. The CDR3 consists of 16 residues. Germline lookup yields CDR1 SGHNT and CDR2 YYREEE (reference sequence). This CDR3 reads CASSLEGTGAGYGYTF. The CDR3 DNA is TGTGCCAGCAGCTTGGAAGGGACCGGGGCGGGGTATGGCTACACCTTC.